The clone carrying this T cell receptor (beta chain) occurred a few times. Its antigen is as yet unknown. RNA transcripts were the template for amplifying TCR beta CDR3 regions. A set of HTBI primers served as the primers for a first-round RT-PCR of the TCR CDR3. TCRdb passed the multiplex PCR reads through MiXCR, listing each CDR3 protein once. The repertoire holds some 560,000 distinct CDR3 sequences, 15% to 18% seen once, with 6.5% to 8% in the top ten. These data belong to a study of T cells in Graves' hyperthyroidism and ophthalmopathy. Background on the study: Before any treatment, at initial diagnosis, peripheral blood was collected. Study-level points and caveats: A 13 V-J model separated ophthalmopathy from stable hyperthyroidism.

The CDR3 has 18 amino acids. CDR1 is MNHNS and CDR2 is SASEGT in the germline V gene. V lost 5 bases to trimming and J lost 0 bases, with 20 bases between them. The diagnoses drew upon clinical symptoms, serum thyroxine and TRAb, thyroid ultrasound and orbital computed tomography. Cells are PBMCs isolated from 10 ml of fresh blood. The chain is built from TRBV6-1 and TRBJ1-5; TRBD1 is a possible D gene (5 bases). This receptor was identified in a woman aged 25 to 39 with Graves' hyperthyroidism. Sequenced sample: blood. The CDR3, as DNA: TGTGCCAGCAGTATGCGGGGGACGGTAGATTATAGCAATCAGCCCCAGCATTTT. It is translated as CASSMRGTVDYSNQPQHF.